This TCR beta chain was identified during a study of CD4 T cells in relation to SARS-CoV-2 and coronaviruses. Study background: ViraFEST: roughly 10-day antigen culture of PBMCs, then TCR beta CDR3 sequencing. The negative reference was HIV-1 Nef peptide pool or peptide-free culture.

Profiling relied on immunoSEQ multiplex PCR, and the TCRdb table lists in-frame clones only, not all of them. The sample records approximately 11,000 clones, roughly 72% being singletons. CD4+ T cells from unexposed donors were obtained before the COVID-19 pandemic (2011-2018). The cells were cultured for about ten days before CD4+ T cells were isolated. Testing used SARS-CoV-2 S/N and four cold-coronavirus spikes on unexposed-donor CD4+ T cells, cells permitting. Turning to this clone: Its antigen is as yet unknown.

From germline, CDR1 is KGHSH and CDR2 LQKENI. Losses at the gene ends were 2 bases for V and 10 bases for J; bases not matched to a gene: 7. The CDR3 is made up of 15 amino acids. This TCR was sampled from a human donor in good health. Sequenced: CD4+ T cells from PBMCs, cultured in vitro. The chain links TRBV18 to TRBJ1-6; 8 bases are a match to TRBD1. The CDR3 DNA follows: TGTGCCAGCTCACCAGGTCAGGGGGCGCGATCACCCCTCCACTTT. Its protein product is CASSPGQGARSPLHF.